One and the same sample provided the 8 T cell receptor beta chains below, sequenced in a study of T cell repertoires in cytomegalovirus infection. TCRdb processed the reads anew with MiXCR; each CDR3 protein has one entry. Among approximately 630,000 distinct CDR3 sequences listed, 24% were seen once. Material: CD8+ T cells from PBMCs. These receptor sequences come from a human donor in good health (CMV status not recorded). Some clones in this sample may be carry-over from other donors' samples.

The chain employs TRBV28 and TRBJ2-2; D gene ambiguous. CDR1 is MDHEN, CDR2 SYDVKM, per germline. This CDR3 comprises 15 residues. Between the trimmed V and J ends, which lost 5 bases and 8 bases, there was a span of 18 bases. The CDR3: CASSRSGTRLGELFF. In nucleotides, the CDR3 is TGTGCCAGCAGTCGGTCCGGCACACGTCTGGGGGAGCTGTTTTTT.

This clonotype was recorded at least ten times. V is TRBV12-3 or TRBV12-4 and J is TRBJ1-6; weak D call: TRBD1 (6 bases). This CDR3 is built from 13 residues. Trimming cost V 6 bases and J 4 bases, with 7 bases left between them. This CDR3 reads CASSTGYNSPLHF. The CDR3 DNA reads TGTGCCAGCAGCACAGGGTATAATTCACCCCTCCACTTT.

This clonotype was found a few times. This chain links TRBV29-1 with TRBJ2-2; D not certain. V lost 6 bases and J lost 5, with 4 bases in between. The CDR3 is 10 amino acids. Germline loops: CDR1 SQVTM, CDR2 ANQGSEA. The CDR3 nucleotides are TGCAGCGTCCAAACCGGGGAGCTGTTTTTT. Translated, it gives CSVQTGELFF.

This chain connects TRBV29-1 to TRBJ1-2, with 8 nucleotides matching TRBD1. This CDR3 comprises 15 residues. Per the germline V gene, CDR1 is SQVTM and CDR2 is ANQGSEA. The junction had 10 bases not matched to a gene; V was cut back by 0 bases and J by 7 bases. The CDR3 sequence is CSVEDLRTGFTGYTF. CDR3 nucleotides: TGCAGCGTTGAAGATCTTCGGACAGGGTTTACTGGCTACACCTTC. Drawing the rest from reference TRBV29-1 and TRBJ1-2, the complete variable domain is SAVISQKPSRDICQRGTSLTIQCQVDSQVTMMFWYRQQPGQSLTLIATANQGSEATYESGFVIDKFPISRPNLTFSTLTVSNMSPEDSSIYLCSVEDLRTGFTGYTFGSGTRLTVV.

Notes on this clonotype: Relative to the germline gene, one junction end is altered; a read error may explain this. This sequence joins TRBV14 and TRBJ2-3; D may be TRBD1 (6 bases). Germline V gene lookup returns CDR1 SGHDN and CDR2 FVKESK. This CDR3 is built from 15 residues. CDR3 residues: CVSSQVSGAADTQYF. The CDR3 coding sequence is TGTGTCAGCAGCCAAGTTTCAGGGGCGGCAGATACGCAGTATTTT.

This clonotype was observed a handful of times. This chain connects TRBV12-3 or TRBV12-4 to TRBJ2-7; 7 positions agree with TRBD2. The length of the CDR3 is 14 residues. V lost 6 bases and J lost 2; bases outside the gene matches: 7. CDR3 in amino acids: CASSRDGGTYEQYF. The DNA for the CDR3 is TGTGCCAGCAGCCGAGACGGGGGGACCTACGAGCAGTACTTC.

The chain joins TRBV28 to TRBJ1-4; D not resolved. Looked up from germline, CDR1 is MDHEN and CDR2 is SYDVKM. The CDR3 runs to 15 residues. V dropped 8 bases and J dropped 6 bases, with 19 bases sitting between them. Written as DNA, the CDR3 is TGTGCCAGCGGGTTAACCTCGGCGAGGGATGAAAAACTGTTTTTT. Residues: CASGLTSARDEKLFF.

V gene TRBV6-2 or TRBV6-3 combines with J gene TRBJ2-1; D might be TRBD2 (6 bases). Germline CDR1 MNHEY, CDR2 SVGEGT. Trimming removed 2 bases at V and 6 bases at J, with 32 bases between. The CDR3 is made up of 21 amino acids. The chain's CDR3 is CASSYPGTPPLGGAGSNEQFF. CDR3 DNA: TGTGCCAGCAGTTACCCCGGGACTCCCCCCCTTGGTGGGGCGGGTAGCAATGAGCAGTTCTTC.